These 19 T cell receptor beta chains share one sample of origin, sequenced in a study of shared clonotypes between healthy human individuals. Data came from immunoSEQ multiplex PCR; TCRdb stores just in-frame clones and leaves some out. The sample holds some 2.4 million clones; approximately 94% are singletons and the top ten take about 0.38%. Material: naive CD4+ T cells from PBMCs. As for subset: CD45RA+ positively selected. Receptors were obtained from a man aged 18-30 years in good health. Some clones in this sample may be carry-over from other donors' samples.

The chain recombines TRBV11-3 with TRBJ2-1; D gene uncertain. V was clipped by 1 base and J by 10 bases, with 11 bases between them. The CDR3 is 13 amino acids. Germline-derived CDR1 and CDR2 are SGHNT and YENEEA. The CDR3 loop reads CASSLGPEIEQFF. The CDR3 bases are TGTGCCAGCAGCTTAGGTCCCGAGATAGAGCAGTTCTTC.

The CDR3: CASKTTQYNEQFF. The CDR3 bases are TGTGCCAGCAAGACTACGCAGTACAATGAGCAGTTCTTC. The gene calls are TRBV2 and TRBJ2-1; tentative D call: TRBD2 (5 bases). Germline V CDR1 and CDR2: SNHLY, FYNNEI. Trimming pared 7 bases from V and 4 bases from J, leaving 11 bases between. The CDR3 has 13 amino acids.

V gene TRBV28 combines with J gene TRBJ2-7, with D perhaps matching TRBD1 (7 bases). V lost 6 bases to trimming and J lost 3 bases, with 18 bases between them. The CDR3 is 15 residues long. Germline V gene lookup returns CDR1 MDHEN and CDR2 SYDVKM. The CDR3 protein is CASSLSGGQIYEQYF. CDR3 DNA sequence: TGTGCCAGCAGCCTATCCGGGGGACAGATCTACGAGCAGTACTTC.

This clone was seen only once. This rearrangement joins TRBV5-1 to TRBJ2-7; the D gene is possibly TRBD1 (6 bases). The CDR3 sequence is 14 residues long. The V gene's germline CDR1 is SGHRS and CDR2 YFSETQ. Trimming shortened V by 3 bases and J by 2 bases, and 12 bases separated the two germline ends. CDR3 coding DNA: TGCGCCAGCAGCTCGTCAGGGGTCACCTACGAGCAGTACTTC. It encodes CASSSSGVTYEQYF.

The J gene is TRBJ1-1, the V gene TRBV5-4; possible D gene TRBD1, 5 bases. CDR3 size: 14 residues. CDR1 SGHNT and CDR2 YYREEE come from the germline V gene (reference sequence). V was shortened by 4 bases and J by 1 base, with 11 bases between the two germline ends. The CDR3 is CASSAGHANTEAFF. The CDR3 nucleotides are TGTGCCAGCAGCGCTGGACACGCGAACACTGAAGCTTTCTTT.

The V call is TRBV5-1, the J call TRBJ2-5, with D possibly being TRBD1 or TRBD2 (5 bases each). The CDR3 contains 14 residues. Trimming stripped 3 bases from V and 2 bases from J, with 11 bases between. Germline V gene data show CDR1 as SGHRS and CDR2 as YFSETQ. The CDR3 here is CASSSRGNQETQYF. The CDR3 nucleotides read TGCGCCAGCAGCTCCCGGGGCAATCAAGAGACCCAGTACTTC.

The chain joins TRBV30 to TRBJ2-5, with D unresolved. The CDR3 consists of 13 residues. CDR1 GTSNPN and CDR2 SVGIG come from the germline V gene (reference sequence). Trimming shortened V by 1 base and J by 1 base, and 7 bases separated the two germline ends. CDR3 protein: CAWSAQLQETQYF. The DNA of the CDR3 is TGTGCCTGGAGTGCACAGCTCCAAGAGACCCAGTACTTC.

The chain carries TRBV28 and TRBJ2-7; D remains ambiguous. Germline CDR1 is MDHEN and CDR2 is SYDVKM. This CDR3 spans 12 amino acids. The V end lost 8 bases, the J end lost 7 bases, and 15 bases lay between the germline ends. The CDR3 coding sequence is TGTGCCAGCCGGAGCCCGCCAGGTGAGCAGTACTTC. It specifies CASRSPPGEQYF.

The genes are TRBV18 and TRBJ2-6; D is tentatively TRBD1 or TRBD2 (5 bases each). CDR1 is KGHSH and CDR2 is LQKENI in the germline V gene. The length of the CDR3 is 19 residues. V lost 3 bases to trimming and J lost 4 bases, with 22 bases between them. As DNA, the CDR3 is TGTGCCAGCTCACCCCGACTGACAGCGGATGGAACGGGGGCCAACGTCCTGACTTTC. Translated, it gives CASSPRLTADGTGANVLTF. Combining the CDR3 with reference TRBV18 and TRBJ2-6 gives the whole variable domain NAGVMQNPRHLVRRRGQEARLRCSPMKGHSHVYWYRQLPEEGLKFMVYLQKENIIDESGMPKERFSAEFPKEGPSILRIQQVVRGDSAAYFCASSPRLTADGTGANVLTFGAGSRLTVL.

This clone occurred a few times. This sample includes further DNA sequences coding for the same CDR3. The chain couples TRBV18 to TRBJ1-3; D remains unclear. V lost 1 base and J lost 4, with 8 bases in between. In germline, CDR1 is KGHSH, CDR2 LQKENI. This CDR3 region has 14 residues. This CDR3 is CASSPRGSGNTIYF. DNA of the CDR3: TGTGCCAGCTCACCACGGGGTAGCGGAAACACCATATATTTT.

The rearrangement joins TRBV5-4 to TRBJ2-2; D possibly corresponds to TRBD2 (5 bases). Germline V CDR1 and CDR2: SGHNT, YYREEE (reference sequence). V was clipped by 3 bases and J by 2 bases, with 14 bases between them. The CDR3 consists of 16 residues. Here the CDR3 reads CASSSRTGINTGELFF. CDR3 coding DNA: TGTGCCAGCAGCTCCCGGACTGGGATTAACACCGGGGAGCTGTTTTTT.

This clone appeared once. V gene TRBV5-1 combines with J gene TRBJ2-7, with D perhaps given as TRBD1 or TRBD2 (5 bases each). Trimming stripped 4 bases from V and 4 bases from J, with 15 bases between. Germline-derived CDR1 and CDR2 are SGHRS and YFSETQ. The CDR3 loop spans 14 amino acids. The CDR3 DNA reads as TGCGCCAGCAGCCAAACCGGGACGGCATACGAGCAGTACTTC. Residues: CASSQTGTAYEQYF.

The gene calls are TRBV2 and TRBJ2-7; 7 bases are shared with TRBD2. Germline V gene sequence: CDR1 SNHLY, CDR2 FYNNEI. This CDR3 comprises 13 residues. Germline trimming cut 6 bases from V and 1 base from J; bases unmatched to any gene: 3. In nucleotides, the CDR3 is TGTGCCAGCAGACGGGACTATTCCTACGAGCAGTACTTC. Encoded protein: CASRRDYSYEQYF.

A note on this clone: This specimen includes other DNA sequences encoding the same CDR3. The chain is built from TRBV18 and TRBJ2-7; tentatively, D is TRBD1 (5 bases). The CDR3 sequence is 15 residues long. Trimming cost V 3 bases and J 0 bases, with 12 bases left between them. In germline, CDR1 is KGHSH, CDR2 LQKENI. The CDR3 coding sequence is TGTGCCAGCTCACCTGACAGACTGAGCTCCTACGAGCAGTACTTC. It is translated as CASSPDRLSSYEQYF.

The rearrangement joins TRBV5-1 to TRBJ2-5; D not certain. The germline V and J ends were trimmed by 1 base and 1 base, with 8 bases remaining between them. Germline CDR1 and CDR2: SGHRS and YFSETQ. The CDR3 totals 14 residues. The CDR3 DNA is TGCGCCAGCAGCTTGTACGGAACCCAAGAGACCCAGTACTTC. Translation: CASSLYGTQETQYF.

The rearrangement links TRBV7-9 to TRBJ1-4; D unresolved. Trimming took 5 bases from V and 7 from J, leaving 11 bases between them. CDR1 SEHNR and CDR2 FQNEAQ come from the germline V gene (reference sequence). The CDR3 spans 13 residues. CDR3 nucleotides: TGTGCCAGCAGCCCAACTGATTTTGAAAAACTGTTTTTT. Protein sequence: CASSPTDFEKLFF.

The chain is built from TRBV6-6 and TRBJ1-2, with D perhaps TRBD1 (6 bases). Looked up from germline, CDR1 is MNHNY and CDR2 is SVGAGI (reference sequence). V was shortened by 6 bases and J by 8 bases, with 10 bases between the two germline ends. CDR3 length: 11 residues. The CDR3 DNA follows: TGTGCCAGCAGACAGGGCTGGGGCTACACCTTC. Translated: CASRQGWGYTF.

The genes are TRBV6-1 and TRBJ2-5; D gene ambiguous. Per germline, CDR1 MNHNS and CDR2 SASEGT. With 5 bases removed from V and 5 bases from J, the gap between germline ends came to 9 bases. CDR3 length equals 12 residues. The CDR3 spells CASSSVTETQYF. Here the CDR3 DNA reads TGTGCCAGCAGTAGCGTCACCGAGACCCAGTACTTC.

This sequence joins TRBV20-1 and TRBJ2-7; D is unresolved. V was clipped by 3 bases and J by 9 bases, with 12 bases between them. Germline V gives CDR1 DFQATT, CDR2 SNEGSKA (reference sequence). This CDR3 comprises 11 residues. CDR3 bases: TGCAGTGCTAGGCCTGGGCTTGGGCAGTACTTC. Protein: CSARPGLGQYF.